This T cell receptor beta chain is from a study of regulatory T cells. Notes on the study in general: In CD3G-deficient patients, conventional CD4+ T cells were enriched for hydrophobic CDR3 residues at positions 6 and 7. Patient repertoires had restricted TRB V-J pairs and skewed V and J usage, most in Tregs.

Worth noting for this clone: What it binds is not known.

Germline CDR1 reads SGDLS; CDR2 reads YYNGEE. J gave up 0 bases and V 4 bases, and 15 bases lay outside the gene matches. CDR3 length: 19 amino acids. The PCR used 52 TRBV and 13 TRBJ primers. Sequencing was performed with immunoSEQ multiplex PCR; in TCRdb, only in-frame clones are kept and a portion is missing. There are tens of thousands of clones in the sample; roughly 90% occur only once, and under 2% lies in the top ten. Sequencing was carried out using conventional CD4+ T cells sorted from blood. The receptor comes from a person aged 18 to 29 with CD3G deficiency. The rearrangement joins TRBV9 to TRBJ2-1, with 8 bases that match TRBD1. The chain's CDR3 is CASSYGAPGGDPSYNEQFF. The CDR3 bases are TGTGCCAGCAGCTACGGAGCCCCAGGGGGCGACCCCTCCTACAATGAGCAGTTCTTC.